A selection of T cell receptor beta chains follows, all from one sample in a study of blood T cell repertoires in COVID-19. Profiling relied on immunoSEQ multiplex PCR, and the TCRdb table lists in-frame clones only, not all of them. The table includes a few hundred thousand clones, approximately 91% detected once. Sequenced material: PBMCs or T cells enriched from blood (not recorded which). The receptors shown here come from a woman under 30 who had been exposed to COVID-19. The CDR3 runs from the conserved cysteine through the conserved F or W. Each record gives: V gene, J gene, D gene, clone size, CDR3 DNA, CDR3 protein. The D gene is left open where the match is weak. Size tells how often a clone was seen (once, few, many) or the class of an expanded clone, and some rows leave it out.

>TRBV29-1|TRBJ1-4|-|-
TGCAGCGTTGAAGCTCGGGACGCAGCGGGAGTAAATGAAAAACTGTTTTTT
CSVEARDAAGVNEKLFF
>TRBV3-1/TRBV3-2|TRBJ2-5|-|-
TGTGCCAGCAGCCAAGGGACAACCCCCGGGGAGACCCAGTACTTC
CASSQGTTPGETQYF
>TRBV29-1|TRBJ1-2|-|-
TGCAGCGTTGAAGATGCCGAGAACTATGGCTACACCTTC
CSVEDAENYGYTF
>TRBV27|TRBJ1-1|-|-
TGTGCCAGCAGTTTATCGATGTCTCAGGGGAACACTGAAGCTTTCTTT
CASSLSMSQGNTEAFF
>TRBV5-1|TRBJ1-4|-|once
TGCGCCAGCAGCTTGTCTACGGGAACTAATGAAAAACTGTTTTTT
CASSLSTGTNEKLFF
>TRBV18|TRBJ2-7|TRBD1|-
TGTGCCAGCTCACCAAGGACAGGGACAAGTTACGAGCAGTACTTC
CASSPRTGTSYEQYF
>TRBV18|TRBJ1-4|-|once
TGTGCCAGCTCACCAGACTCGGGGGTTAATGAAAAACTGTTTTTT
CASSPDSGVNEKLFF
>TRBV19|TRBJ1-4|-|-
TGTGCCAGTGCGGTCACTAATGAAAAACTGTTTTTT
CASAVTNEKLFF
>TRBV4-1|TRBJ2-1|-|-
TGCGCCAGCAGCCAAGGTGACTCCAAGGCGACCCATGAGCAGTTCTTC
CASSQGDSKATHEQFF
>TRBV19|TRBJ2-2|TRBD2|-
TGTGCCAGTAGTATTCGCCCCCTAGCGGGAGGTCGCACCGGGGAGCTGTTTTTT
CASSIRPLAGGRTGELFF
>TRBV29-1|TRBJ2-4|-|-
TGCAGCGTTGAAGATCTCCGGGGGGCCAAAAACATTCAGTACTTC
CSVEDLRGAKNIQYF
>TRBV15|TRBJ2-1|-|-
TGTGCCACTTTGACTAGTCTCGGTGAGCAGTTCTTC
CATLTSLGEQFF
>TRBV5-1|TRBJ2-3|-|-
TGCGCCAGCAGCTTGGCCACTAGCACAGATACGCAGTATTTT
CASSLATSTDTQYF
>TRBV5-4|TRBJ2-2|TRBD2|-
TGTGCCAGCAGCGACTGGACTAGCGGGAGAGGAGGGACCGGGGAGCTGTTTTTT
CASSDWTSGRGGTGELFF
>TRBV20-1|TRBJ2-7|-|-
TGCAGTGCTAGTGGGCCGGGCGGGGTGGTAACCTACGAGCAGTACTTC
CSASGPGGVVTYEQYF
>TRBV19|TRBJ1-5|-|-
TGTGCCAGTAGTCTATCAGGGGATAGCAATCAGCCCCAGCATTTT
CASSLSGDSNQPQHF
>TRBV4-3|TRBJ1-2|-|-
TGCGCCAGCAGACTAGGACAGCTCCCTAACTATGGCTACACCTTC
CASRLGQLPNYGYTF
>TRBV28|TRBJ2-7|TRBD2|-
TGTGCCAGCAGTCCAAATCTAGCGGGAGGGTCCCACGAGCAGTACTTC
CASSPNLAGGSHEQYF
>TRBV5-1|TRBJ1-1|-|-
TGCGCCAGCAGCTTGTGGGACACCCGGAACACTGAAGCTTTCTTT
CASSLWDTRNTEAFF
>TRBV7-9|TRBJ2-7|-|few
TGTGCCAGCAGCTTGTCTTTTTTCACTAGGGATTACGGCTACGAGCAGTACTTC
CASSLSFFTRDYGYEQYF
>TRBV4-3|TRBJ1-5|-|-
TGCGCCAGCAGCCAAGATTGGCGGGTCAATCAGCCCCAGCATTTT
CASSQDWRVNQPQHF
>TRBV28|TRBJ2-2|TRBD2|-
TGTGCCAGCAGTTTATTTGGCCTAGCGGGAGGGCAGGGGGAGCTGTTTTTT
CASSLFGLAGGQGELFF
>TRBV21-1|TRBJ1-5|-|-
TGTGCCAGCAGCAATCCTGAAGAGGTAAGACAGCCCCAGCATTTT
CASSNPEEVRQPQHF
>TRBV2|TRBJ2-5|TRBD2|once
TGTGCCGGTGGGCGGGGGGCAGAGACCCAGTACTTC
CAGGRGAETQYF
>TRBV5-6|TRBJ2-2|-|-
TGTGCCAGCAGCTCCTACGGGGAGCTGTTTTTT
CASSSYGELFF
>TRBV6-5|TRBJ1-2|-|-
TGTGCCAGCACCTCTAGTCAAGCTAACTATGGCTACACCTTC
CASTSSQANYGYTF
>TRBV3-1/TRBV3-2|TRBJ2-1|-|-
TGTGCCAGCAGCCTACGACAGGCCAATGAGCAGTTCTTC
CASSLRQANEQFF
>TRBV6-5|TRBJ2-2|TRBD2|-
TGTGCCAGCAAAAAGCGGGGGGAGACCGGGGAGCTGTTTTTT
CASKKRGETGELFF
>TRBV5-1|TRBJ1-1|-|-
TGCGCCAGCAGCTTTAACGCCAGGGGAACCACTGAAGCTTTCTTT
CASSFNARGTTEAFF
>TRBV18|TRBJ2-2|TRBD2|-
TGTGCCAGCTCGTCCTCTAGCGGGTTAACTCCTGGGGAGCTGTTTTTT
CASSSSSGLTPGELFF
>TRBV27|TRBJ2-1|-|-
TGTGCCAGCAGTTTATCGATTAGCCTCTCCTACAATGAGCAGTTCTTC
CASSLSISLSYNEQFF
>TRBV29-1|TRBJ1-1|-|-
TGCAGCGTTGATTCCAGGGTAGGTACTGAAGCTTTCTTT
CSVDSRVGTEAFF
>TRBV7-3|TRBJ2-4|-|-
TGTGCCAGCAGCCCCGGTCCGCCCCCGGACATTCAGTACTTC
CASSPGPPPDIQYF
>TRBV3-1/TRBV3-2|TRBJ2-7|TRBD2|-
TGTGCCAGCAGTATACTAGCGGGGGGGAGCGAGCAGTACTTC
CASSILAGGSEQYF
>TRBV7-6|TRBJ1-1|-|-
TGTGCCAGCAGCTTAGGAGGACGGGAGAACACTGAAGCTTTCTTT
CASSLGGRENTEAFF
>TRBV6-1|TRBJ1-3|TRBD1|once
TGTGCCAGCAGTGAACAGACAGGGACCATATATTTT
CASSEQTGTIYF
>TRBV29-1|TRBJ2-3|-|-
TGCAGCGCCCACGGACCACAGGGAGCCGCTAGCACAGATACGCAGTATTTT
CSAHGPQGAASTDTQYF
>TRBV4-2|TRBJ1-2|-|-
TGTGCCAGCAGCCAAGAGTTGGCCTATGGCTACACCTTC
CASSQELAYGYTF
>TRBV4-2|TRBJ1-5|TRBD1|-
TGTGCCAGCGCACCGGGACAGGGAACCCAGCCCCAGCATTTT
CASAPGQGTQPQHF
>TRBV18|TRBJ1-1|-|-
TGTGCCAGCTCATCGAATAGGGGGTCTGAAGCTTTCTTT
CASSSNRGSEAFF
>TRBV5-6|TRBJ2-5|-|-
TGTGCCAGCAGCCAGGTACAGGAGGAGACCCAGTACTTC
CASSQVQEETQYF
>TRBV11-3|TRBJ1-6|-|-
TGTGCCAGCAGCTTAGGACCGGGTCAGCATAATTCACCCCTCCACTTT
CASSLGPGQHNSPLHF
>TRBV6-1|TRBJ2-7|TRBD2|-
TGTGCCAGCAGTCCCGGGGGGACCCAAACCTACGAGCAGTACTTC
CASSPGGTQTYEQYF
>TRBV28|TRBJ1-1|TRBD1|few
TGTGCCAGCAGTTTGACTATGTTGGGACAGGGGATCGGTCAAGCTTTCTTT
CASSLTMLGQGIGQAFF
>TRBV18|TRBJ2-1|-|-
TGTGCCAGCTCACCACCGCCGACAGACTACAATGAGCAGTTCTTC
CASSPPPTDYNEQFF
>TRBV28|TRBJ1-2|-|-
TGTGCCAGCAGTTTAACGGTCTTGAACTATGGCTACACCTTC
CASSLTVLNYGYTF
>TRBV5-4|TRBJ2-3|TRBD2|-
TGTGCCAGCAGCGGAGGGACTAGCGGGAGGGGCGATACGCAGTATTTT
CASSGGTSGRGDTQYF
>TRBV29-1|TRBJ2-1|TRBD2|once
TGCAGCGTTGCCGGGGGGGCTGCTGAGCAGTTCTTC
CSVAGGAAEQFF
>TRBV13|TRBJ1-6|TRBD1|few
TGTGCCAGCAGCTCGACAGGGGCTAATTCACCCCTCCACTTT
CASSSTGANSPLHF
>TRBV5-1|TRBJ1-1|-|-
TGCGCCAGCAGCCAGGGACATTTGAACACTGAAGCTTTCTTT
CASSQGHLNTEAFF
>TRBV7-8|TRBJ1-1|-|-
TGTGCCAGCAGCTTAGAACAGGGAAGGGGCTCCACTGAAGCTTTCTTT
CASSLEQGRGSTEAFF
>TRBV30|TRBJ1-5|-|-
TGTGCCTGGAGTGTCCCCCTCTCCGGTCAGCCCCAGCATTTT
CAWSVPLSGQPQHF
>TRBV28|TRBJ2-3|-|-
TGTGCCAGCAGTTTGATGGGAGGTAGCACAGATACGCAGTATTTT
CASSLMGGSTDTQYF
>TRBV2|TRBJ1-5|-|-
TGTGCCAGCACCGACACAATCCTCGGCAATCAGCCCCAGCATTTT
CASTDTILGNQPQHF
>TRBV7-9|TRBJ1-3|TRBD1|-
TGTGCCAGCAGCCTAGGGACAGGGGGAAACACCATATATTTT
CASSLGTGGNTIYF